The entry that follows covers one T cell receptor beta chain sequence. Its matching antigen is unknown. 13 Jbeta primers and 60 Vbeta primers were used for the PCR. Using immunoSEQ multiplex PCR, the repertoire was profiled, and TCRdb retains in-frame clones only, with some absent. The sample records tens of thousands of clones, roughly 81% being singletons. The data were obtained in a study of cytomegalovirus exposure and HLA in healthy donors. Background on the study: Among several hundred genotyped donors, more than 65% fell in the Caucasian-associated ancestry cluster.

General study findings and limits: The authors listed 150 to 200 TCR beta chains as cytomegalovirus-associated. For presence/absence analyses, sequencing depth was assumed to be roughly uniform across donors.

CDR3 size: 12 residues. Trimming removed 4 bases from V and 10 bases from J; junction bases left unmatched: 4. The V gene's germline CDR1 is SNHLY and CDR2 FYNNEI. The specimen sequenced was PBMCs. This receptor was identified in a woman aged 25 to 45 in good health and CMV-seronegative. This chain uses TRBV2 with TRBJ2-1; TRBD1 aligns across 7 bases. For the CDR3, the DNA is TGTGCCAGCAGTGCGGGACAGACAGAGCAGTTCTTC. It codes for CASSAGQTEQFF.